This TCR beta chain was observed in a study of human T cells and chemical hapten exposure (dated by TCRdb to about 2021). Regarding the complete study: For sensitization, 2% DPC in acetone was applied to a roughly 2 cm by roughly 2 cm area of upper inner arm skin. Weekly therapeutic DPC doses were additionally applied to the scalp of patients throughout the roughly 24-week study period. Patch testing was done on the upper back using Finn chambers containing 0.01% DPC, and results were scored after 6 days according to International Contact Dermatitis Research Group standards. Most of the patients in the cohort were female, and the cohort covered alopecia areata with under or over 50% scalp involvement, alopecia totalis and alopecia universalis. Libraries were pooled for sequencing, and variation in per-sample TCR yields was attributed mainly to small differences in library volumes within the pool. In alopecia patients, the study followed how the peripheral blood TCR repertoire changed in vivo over primary and secondary sensitization to diphenylcyclopropenone (DPC), a hapten. Blood was sampled from patients pre-sensitization (week 0) and at 2, 6 and about 24 weeks after DPC sensitization. About 28 alopecia patients gave blood for TCR sequencing at one to four time points (pre-sensitization, 2, 6 and 24 weeks). The research as a whole found: Because every patient had alopecia, a presumed autoimmune disease, the patients' immune response might differ from that of healthy individuals. After repeated subsampling, changes were observed in the strength of the expansion versus patch-test correlation and in the threshold at which the correlation became significant. The number of TCRs above 1 in 1000 frequency did not change with DPC sensitization; there was no evidence of global repertoire structure alterations. Compared with pre-sensitization or healthy control sets, expanded TCRs formed significantly more large CDR3 similarity clusters, which is consistent with antigen-driven responses. Patch test score was positively correlated with the number of PT1 expanded TCRs, with significance at thresholds 8, 16 and 32 but not at 4.

This clonotype was observed many times. The clone's antigen remains unknown. Within one base of it there is no much larger clone, and no base qualities were kept. The CDR3 sequence holds 16 residues, the cysteine and phenylalanine included. The entry retains the CDR3 DNA only, 48 bases that are in frame from base 1. V is reduced by 5 bases and J by 0 bases, leaving a spacing of 17 bases between them. The intended sense of this specimen's time point label: patch test 2, 6 weeks after DPC sensitization. Interpreted using the paper, the treatment or condition label stands for: therapeutic diphenylcyclopropenone sensitization with weekly scalp DPC. Blood at each patch-test visit was drawn before the patch test was applied. Eligible patients were aged 18 to 70, diagnosed with alopecia, deemed suitable for DPC therapy, and excluded if pregnant. Total RNA was isolated from unfractionated whole blood collected in Tempus Blood RNA tubes.

Receptors were amplified or captured by RACE. The sequencer was a NextSeq 500. Library preparation attached unique molecular identifiers to individual cDNA molecules for quantitative, reproducible TCR counting. For every blood RNA sample, sequencing covered both the TCR alpha and TCR beta chains. As for the original processing: Samples had a median of roughly 87,000 TCRs, with a range from roughly 23,224 to 700,000. V, J and CDR3 annotation of the TCR reads was carried out using the Decombinator software suite. For PS versus PT1 abundance plots, all samples were subsampled to the same number of TCRs (28,000). TCRs were defined as expanded if absent before sensitization and observed at least eight times at the 2-week time point. In TCRdb, the public reads were trimmed at Q25 with fastp and aligned with MiXCR, with productive beta chains retained. Under each unique CDR3 protein, matching rows form one entry showing the most common genes and DNA. The V and J calls follow TCRdb's processing rather than the paper's. For this sample the table gives approximately 80,000 distinct CDR3 sequences, of which roughly 10% were detected only once. The top ten constitute approximately 2.3% of the sample.

Recombination joined TRBV12-3 or TRBV12-4 with TRBJ2-7, with the D call perhaps TRBD1 or TRBD2, as 7 bases match in each case. This TCR was sampled from a young woman with alopecia areata. Some clones in this sample may be carry-over from other donors' samples. Here the sequenced sample was whole blood, taken in connection with sensitization to the hapten diphenylcyclopropenone (DPC). CDR3 sequence: CASSGGGQTSSYEQYF. The bases are TGTGCCAGCAGTGGGGGGGGACAGACAAGCTCCTACGAGCAGTACTTC.